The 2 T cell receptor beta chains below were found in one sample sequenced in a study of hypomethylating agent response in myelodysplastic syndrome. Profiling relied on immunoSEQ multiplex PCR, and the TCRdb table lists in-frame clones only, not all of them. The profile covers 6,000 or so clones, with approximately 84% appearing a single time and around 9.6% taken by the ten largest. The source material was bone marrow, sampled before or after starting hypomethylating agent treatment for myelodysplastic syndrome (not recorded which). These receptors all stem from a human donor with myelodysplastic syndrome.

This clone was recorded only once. The CDR3 nucleotides are TGCGCCAGCAGCTCACAGAGGGGGGCCCGAGGGCATGAGCAGTTCTTC. This sequence encodes CASSSQRGARGHEQFF. This chain joins TRBV10-1 and TRBJ2-1, with D possibly being TRBD1 or TRBD2 (6 bases each). The length of the CDR3 is 16 residues. Looked up from germline, CDR1 is WNHNN and CDR2 is SYGVQD (reference sequence). V was clipped by 6 bases and J by 8 bases, with 23 bases between them.

The CDR3 region has the DNA TGCGCCAGCAGCCCAGACAGGCAATCTAACTATGGCTACACCTTC. It is translated as CASSPDRQSNYGYTF. The genes are TRBV4-1 and TRBJ1-2; D is perhaps TRBD1 (6 bases). The CDR3 spans 15 residues. The germline CDR1 and CDR2 sequences are MGHRA and YSYEKL. V was shortened by 4 bases and J by 0 bases, with 12 bases between the two germline ends.